The rows below give T cell receptor beta chains drawn from one sample of a study of T cell repertoires in cytomegalovirus infection. These receptors have no known antigen. TCRdb re-derived calls from the reads in MiXCR, one entry per CDR3 protein. The table includes roughly 500,000 distinct CDR3 sequences, more than 30% detected once. The material was cultured PBMCs, obtained from culture after CMV antigen stimulation. Receptor source: a human donor in good health (CMV status not recorded). Some clones in this sample may be carry-over from other donors' samples. The CDR3 runs from the conserved cysteine through the conserved F or W. A D gene is named only where the DNA matches it firmly. A row's size may be missing; if present it is once, few, many or a size class.

.	TRBV7-2	few	TRBJ1-4	TGTGCCAGCAGCTTACAGACGTTGGATGAAAAACTGTTTTTT	CASSLQTLDEKLFF
.	TRBV28	.	TRBJ2-7	TGTGCCAGCAGTCGCCGCACATCGATCATCTACGAGCAGTACTTC	CASSRRTSIIYEQYF
.	TRBV29-1	few	TRBJ2-7	TGCAGCGCTGGGGGAGATACAGTGCCCTACGAGCAGTACTTC	CSAGGDTVPYEQYF
.	TRBV6-6	.	TRBJ2-2	TGTGCCAGCAGAGAATCTGGGCAGCGCACCGGGGAGCTGTTTTTT	CASRESGQRTGELFF
.	TRBV19	.	TRBJ1-5	TGTGCCAGTAGTATCGGCAGGTTGTATCAGCCCCAGCATTTT	CASSIGRLYQPQHF
.	TRBV7-9	.	TRBJ2-3	TGTGCCAGCAGCTTAGCGGTGGCGGATACGCAGTATTTT	CASSLAVADTQYF
.	TRBV7-2	many	TRBJ2-1	TGTGCCAGCAGCTTCGACGGGAGTCTCGTCAATGAGCAGTTCTTC	CASSFDGSLVNEQFF
.	TRBV27	few	TRBJ2-1	TGTGCCAGCAGTTTTTCGGGCGGCAGCTCCTACAATGAGCAGTTCTTC	CASSFSGGSSYNEQFF
.	TRBV7-2	.	TRBJ1-2	TGTGCCAGCAGCTTAGGGCGGCAGGGGTTCTATGGCTACACCTTC	CASSLGRQGFYGYTF
TRBD2	TRBV7-8	.	TRBJ2-7	TGTGCCAGCAGCTTGGTACCTAGCGGGAACCACGAGCAGTACTTC	CASSLVPSGNHEQYF
.	TRBV28	few	TRBJ1-4	TGTGCCAGCAGTTTAGGCAGAGGACGTGAAAAACTGTTTTTT	CASSLGRGREKLFF
.	TRBV4-3	.	TRBJ2-1	TGCGCCAGCAGCCAAGTGGACCATGAGCAGTTCTTC	CASSQVDHEQFF
.	TRBV6-2/TRBV6-3	.	TRBJ1-1	TGTGCCAGCTTCCGGAGTGAGGGCGCTGAAGCTTTCTTT	CASFRSEGAEAFF
.	TRBV5-1	.	TRBJ2-1	TGCGCCAGCAGCTGGCCTAGCGACTCCTACAATGAGCAGTTCTTC	CASSWPSDSYNEQFF
.	TRBV6-1	few	TRBJ1-5	TGTGCCAGCAGTGAAGCTACCCATCAACCCCAGCATTTT	CASSEATHQPQHF
.	TRBV12-3/TRBV12-4	.	TRBJ2-1	TGTGCCACCGCGTGGAGCGTTAGCTCCTACAATGAGCAGTTCTTC	CATAWSVSSYNEQFF
TRBD1	TRBV27	.	TRBJ2-7	TGTGCCAGCAGCTTATCCGGGACAGGGGTCTCCTACGAGCAGTACTTC	CASSLSGTGVSYEQYF
TRBD2	TRBV28	.	TRBJ2-2	TGTGCCGGAAGCACGACTAGCGGGATAAACACCGGGGAGCTGTTTTTT	CAGSTTSGINTGELFF
TRBD2	TRBV4-3	.	TRBJ2-1	TGCGCCAGCAGCCAAAACCCTCGGACTAGTCCCGTCTACAATGAGCAGTTCTTC	CASSQNPRTSPVYNEQFF
.	TRBV6-2/TRBV6-3	.	TRBJ2-5	TGTGCCACATACCCAGCCCAGCGCTTGGAAGAGACCCAGTACTTC	CATYPAQRLEETQYF
.	TRBV7-2	.	TRBJ1-1	TGTGCCAGCAGCCTGTATATTTCGGGCACTGAAGCTTTCTTT	CASSLYISGTEAFF
.	TRBV2	few	TRBJ1-1	TGTGCCGGATGGGACACTGAAGCTTTCTTT	CAGWDTEAFF
.	TRBV7-8	few	TRBJ2-3	TGTGCCAGCAGCTTAGCGCCGGGGCCGGTGCCGGTAGATACGCAGTATTTT	CASSLAPGPVPVDTQYF
.	TRBV7-2	few	TRBJ1-1	TGTGCCAGCAGCTTCCGGGCTTGGAACACTGAAGCTTTCTTT	CASSFRAWNTEAFF
TRBD2	TRBV7-2	many	TRBJ2-5	TGTGCCAGCAGCTTCCAGGCGGGAGGGGTGGAGACCCAGTACTTC	CASSFQAGGVETQYF
.	TRBV30	.	TRBJ1-6	TGTGCCTGGAGTGCTGGGGATTCACCCCTCCACTTT	CAWSAGDSPLHF
TRBD2	TRBV18	.	TRBJ2-1	TGTGCCAGCTCACCTACTAGCGACAACTCCTACAATGAGCAGTTCTTC	CASSPTSDNSYNEQFF
TRBD1	TRBV29-1	few	TRBJ2-5	TGCAGCGCTGTACAGGGGGCCAAACAAGAGACCCAGTACTTC	CSAVQGAKQETQYF
TRBD2	TRBV27	few	TRBJ2-3	TGTGCCAGCAGTTTGATAGCGGGAGGTATAGATACGCAGTATTTT	CASSLIAGGIDTQYF
TRBD1	TRBV13	.	TRBJ1-3	TGTGCCAGCAGCGCAGTTCCGGGACAGGCGCCCTTCTCTGGAAACACCATATATTTT	CASSAVPGQAPFSGNTIYF
TRBD1	TRBV7-6	few	TRBJ1-5	TGTGCCAGCAGCGCCACAGGGGCCAGTCAGCCCCAGCATTTT	CASSATGASQPQHF
.	TRBV6-1	.	TRBJ2-5	TGTGCCAGCAGTGAGAGCAGAATACAAGAGACCCAGTACTTC	CASSESRIQETQYF
.	TRBV7-2	many	TRBJ1-3	TGTGCCAGCACCACGGGCGGATCAGGAAACACCATATATTTT	CASTTGGSGNTIYF